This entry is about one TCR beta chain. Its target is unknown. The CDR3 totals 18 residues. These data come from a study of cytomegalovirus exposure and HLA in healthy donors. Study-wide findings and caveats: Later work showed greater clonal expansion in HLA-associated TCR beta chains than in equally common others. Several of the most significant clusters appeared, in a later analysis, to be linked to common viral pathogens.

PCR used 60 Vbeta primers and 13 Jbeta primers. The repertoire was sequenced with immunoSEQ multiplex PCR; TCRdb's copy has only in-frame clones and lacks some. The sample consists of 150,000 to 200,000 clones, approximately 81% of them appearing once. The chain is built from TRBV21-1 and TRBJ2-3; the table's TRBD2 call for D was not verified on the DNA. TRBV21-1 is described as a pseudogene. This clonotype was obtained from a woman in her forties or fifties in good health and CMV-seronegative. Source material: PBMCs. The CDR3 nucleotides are TGTGCCAGCAGCAAAGGAGGGCTAGCGGGGGCGGGGGCAGATACGCAGTATTTT. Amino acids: CASSKGGLAGAGADTQYF.